Listed below are T cell receptor beta chains from one sample, sequenced in a study of beta chain features in type 1 diabetes. Some clones are missing from TCRdb's copy, which holds only in-frame ones; the method was immunoSEQ multiplex PCR. The sample carries about 290,000 clones, 7% to 9% recorded once. What was sequenced was central memory CD4+ T cells from blood. Receptor source: a woman aged 18-30 years in good health. The CDR3 runs from the conserved cysteine through the conserved F or W. A D gene is named only where the DNA matches it firmly. A row's size may be missing; if present it is once, few, many or a size class.

TRBV6-5,-,-,TRBJ1-4,TGTGCCAGCACCCCAGGCCTTTTT,CASTPGLF
TRBV7-2,TRBD2,-,TRBJ2-7,TGTGCCAGCAGCTTAGATTTAGGGAGGGCGCGGTACTTC,CASSLDLGRARYF
TRBV4-3,-,few,TRBJ1-1,TGCGCCAGCAGCCAAGACAGGTTTTACACTGAAGCTTTCTTT,CASSQDRFYTEAFF
TRBV7-8,TRBD1,few,TRBJ1-1,TGTGCCAGCAGCTTACCCGACAGGGTCAAGGAAGCTTTCTTT,CASSLPDRVKEAFF
TRBV18,-,-,TRBJ2-2,TGTGCCAGCTCACCACTTCCCCCGGGCTCTACGATTGGGGAGCTGTTTTTT,CASSPLPPGSTIGELFF
TRBV7-2,TRBD2,many,TRBJ2-3,TGTGCCGGAAAGCGGGGGCCTGCAGCAGATACGCAGTATTTT,CAGKRGPAADTQYF
TRBV7-8,-,-,TRBJ2-3,TGTGCCAGCAGCTTAGCGCCGCAACGGGGGTCCGAGAATTTT,CASSLAPQRGSENF
TRBV19,-,-,TRBJ1-4,TGTGCCAGTAGTATGGAGGGGAAAGGTTTTGAAAAACTGTTTTTT,CASSMEGKGFEKLFF
TRBV5-1,-,-,TRBJ2-5,TGCGCCAGCAACCAAAAAGAGACCCAGTACTTC,CASNQKETQYF
TRBV7-8,-,many,TRBJ2-7,TGTGCCAGCAGCTCGCCGTCCAGGGCTTCCTACGAGCAGTACTTC,CASSSPSRASYEQYF
TRBV29-1,-,-,TRBJ2-4,TGCAGCGTTGAAGACACAGGGCTAGCCAAAAACATTCAGTACTTC,CSVEDTGLAKNIQYF
TRBV4-3,-,-,TRBJ1-4,TGCGCCAGCAGCCAAGAGTTCCGGACAGCTAATGAAAAACTGTTTTTT,CASSQEFRTANEKLFF